A single sample is the source of the 8 T cell receptor beta chains below, sequenced in a study of monozygotic twins with cystic fibrosis. The table came from immunoSEQ multiplex PCR; TCRdb's copy has only in-frame clones and leaves some out. Seen here are roughly 26,000 clones, about nine tenths observed once, and the top ten hold around 0.56%. Sequenced material: blood. The source of these receptors is a girl aged 2-15 years with cystic fibrosis.

In nucleotides, the CDR3 is TGTGCCGAAGGACTCTCGCACCACATGAACACTGAAGCTTTCTTT. The encoded protein is CAEGLSHHMNTEAFF. The chain couples TRBV6-1 to TRBJ1-1; D remains unclear. The V gene's germline CDR1 is MNHNS and CDR2 SASEGT. This CDR3 is built from 15 residues. V was clipped by 11 bases and J by 0 bases, with 19 bases between them.

Written as DNA, the CDR3 is TGTGCCAGCAGCTTTGGGGGGCGCGGCTACACCTTC. Translation: CASSFGGRGYTF. V and J are TRBV7-2 and TRBJ1-2; perhaps TRBD1 as D (6 bases). The germline V gene has CDR1 SGHTA and CDR2 FQGNSA. The germline V and J ends were trimmed by 3 bases and 8 bases, with 10 bases remaining between them. This CDR3 has 12 residues.

The V gene is TRBV11-3, the J gene TRBJ1-6; D unresolved. The CDR3 is made up of 13 amino acids. The germline gives CDR1 SGHNT, CDR2 YENEEA. V dropped 4 bases and J dropped 5 bases, with 6 bases sitting between them. The CDR3 reads CASSSQNNSPLHF. The DNA for the CDR3 is TGTGCCAGCAGCTCGCAAAATAATTCACCCCTCCACTTT.

J is TRBJ1-1 and V is TRBV9, with a possible D match to TRBD1 (6 bases). The germline V and J ends were trimmed by 7 bases and 1 base, with 14 bases remaining between them. Germline V gives CDR1 SGDLS, CDR2 YYNGEE. The CDR3 sequence is 14 residues long. CDR3 in DNA: TGTGCCAGCCGTCGTGCGGGACAGAACACTGAAGCTTTCTTT. Protein sequence: CASRRAGQNTEAFF.

This clone was detected once. The V and J genes are TRBV4-3 and TRBJ2-2, with D perhaps matching TRBD2 (5 bases). The CDR3 has 14 amino acids. CDR1 is LGHNA, CDR2 YSLEER, per germline. V dropped 11 bases and J dropped 3 bases, with 16 bases sitting between them. DNA for the CDR3: TGCGCCCGCACCATGGACGGGGACACCGGGGAGCTGTTTTTT. Translation gives CARTMDGDTGELFF.

The V call is TRBV5-4, the J call TRBJ1-1, with 11 bases matching TRBD1. CDR3 length: 15 residues. From germline, CDR1 is SGHNT and CDR2 YYREEE (reference sequence). The V segment lost 4 bases and the J segment 4 bases; nucleotides outside the gene matches: 6. The CDR3 sequence is CASSHGTGGTTEAFF. The DNA of the CDR3 is TGTGCCAGCAGCCACGGGACAGGGGGTACCACTGAAGCTTTCTTT. The full variable domain, with the rest looked up from reference TRBV5-4 and TRBJ1-1, is ETGVTQSPTHLIKTRGQQVTLRCSSQSGHNTVSWYQQALGQGPQFIFQYYREEENGRGNFPPRFSGLQFPNYSSELNVNALELDDSALYLCASSHGTGGTTEAFFGQGTRLTVV.

This clone has more than one count but fewer than ten. This sequence joins TRBV23-1 and TRBJ1-6; D is undetermined. TRBV23-1 is labeled an ORF, and its function is uncertain. There are 14 residues in the CDR3. The V end was cut by 6 bases, the J end by 4 bases, with 10 bases between. CDR3 DNA sequence: TGCGCCAGCAGCGCCCAGGAGTATAATTCACCCCTCCACTTT. It translates to CASSAQEYNSPLHF.

The rearrangement uses TRBV15 and TRBJ1-1; the D is unclear. The CDR3 sequence is 16 residues long. V gave up 0 bases and J gave up 0 bases, with 11 bases separating them. Germline V gives CDR1 LNHNV, CDR2 YYDKDF (reference sequence). DNA for the CDR3: TGTGCCACCAGCAGAGATACTCGCGGCATGAACACTGAAGCTTTCTTT. This codes for CATSRDTRGMNTEAFF.